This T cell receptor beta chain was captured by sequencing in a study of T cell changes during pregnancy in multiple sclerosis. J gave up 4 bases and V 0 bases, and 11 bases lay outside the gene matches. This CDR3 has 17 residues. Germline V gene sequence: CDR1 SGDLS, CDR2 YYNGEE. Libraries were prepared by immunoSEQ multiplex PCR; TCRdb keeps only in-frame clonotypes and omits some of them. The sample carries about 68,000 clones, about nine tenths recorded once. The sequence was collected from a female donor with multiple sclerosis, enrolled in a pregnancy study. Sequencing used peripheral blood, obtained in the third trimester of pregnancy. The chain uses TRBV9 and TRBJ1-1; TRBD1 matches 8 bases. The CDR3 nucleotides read TGTGCCAGCAGCGTAGGATTTGCGGGAACAGGGGGCACTGAAGCTTTCTTT. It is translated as CASSVGFAGTGGTEAFF.